This T cell receptor (beta chain) stems from a study of cytomegalovirus exposure and HLA in healthy donors. Overall study findings and caveats: Sequencing likely caused a cluster of highly shared sequence variants. HLA-A and HLA-B allele assignments for most subjects were reportedly predicted accurately using TCR beta sequences.

Of note for this clone: Its antigen is unidentified.

Vbeta (60) and Jbeta (13) primers were used in the PCR. Method: immunoSEQ multiplex PCR; TCRdb's copy keeps in-frame clones and lacks some. The table has some 130,000 clones, 75% to 90% seen once. V was clipped by 6 bases and J by 0 bases; unmatched bases: 2. The CDR3 is made up of 15 amino acids. Germline assignment: CDR1 SNHLY and CDR2 FYNNEI. The gene calls are TRBV2 and TRBJ2-1, with 10 bases that match TRBD1. The receptor comes from a woman between 50 and 59 years old in good health and CMV-seropositive. The sequenced sample was PBMCs. In DNA, the CDR3 is TGTGCCAGCAGGGGGGACAGGGGCTCCTACAATGAGCAGTTCTTC. Encoded protein: CASRGDRGSYNEQFF.